The 22 T cell receptor beta chains reported below all come from one sample, sequenced in a study of blood T cell repertoires in COVID-19. Profiled with immunoSEQ multiplex PCR; TCRdb holds only in-frame clones, not every one. The sample lists 100,000 to 150,000 clones, about 86% seen once, with roughly 2.2% in the top ten. Sequenced material: PBMCs or T cells enriched from blood (not recorded which). The receptors were gathered from a man aged 40-49 years with acute COVID-19.

The rearrangement uses TRBV27 and TRBJ2-1; the match to TRBD2 covers 9 bases. V lost 2 bases to trimming and J lost 0 bases; unmatched junction nucleotides: 2. The CDR3 contains 16 residues. Germline CDR1 is MNHEY and CDR2 is SMNVEV (reference sequence). The CDR3 loop reads CASSLSGGLSYNEQFF. The CDR3 region has the DNA TGTGCCAGCAGTTTAAGCGGGGGGCTCTCCTACAATGAGCAGTTCTTC.

The chain employs TRBV5-5 and TRBJ1-4; D might be TRBD1 (6 bases). V was cut by 4 bases and J by 4 bases, with 14 bases left in between. Germline-derived CDR1 and CDR2 are SGHKS and YYEKEE (reference sequence). The CDR3 is 15 residues long. CDR3 DNA sequence: TGTGCCAGCAGCCTAATACAGGGAAATAATGAAAAACTGTTTTTT. Protein sequence: CASSLIQGNNEKLFF.

The rearrangement links TRBV27 to TRBJ2-5; D call uncertain. V lost 2 bases to trimming and J lost 5 bases, with 15 bases between them. The length of the CDR3 is 15 residues. Germline values: CDR1 MNHEY, CDR2 SMNVEV (reference sequence). CDR3 bases: TGTGCCAGCAGTTTAGGCCCTGAGGCACGGGAGACCCAGTACTTC. Protein product: CASSLGPEARETQYF.

The chain recombines TRBV10-3 with TRBJ1-2, with a tentative D call TRBD1 (5 bases). V gave up 3 bases and J gave up 0 bases, with 8 bases separating them. The CDR3 length is 14 residues. Germline lookup yields CDR1 ENHRY and CDR2 SYGVKD. CDR3: CAISDGGPNYGYTF. As DNA, the CDR3 is TGTGCCATCAGTGACGGGGGACCTAACTATGGCTACACCTTC.

This clone was seen only a few times. V and J are TRBV3-1 (or the pseudogene TRBV3-2) and TRBJ2-7; 10 bases agree with TRBD2. Trimming removed 4 bases from V and 2 bases from J; junction bases left unmatched: 5. Germline V gene data show CDR1 as LGHDT and CDR2 as YNNKEL (reference sequence). CDR3 length equals 15 residues. As DNA, the CDR3 is TGTGCCAGCAGCCTCGGAGGACTAGCGGCCTACGAGCAGTACTTC. Translating gives CASSLGGLAAYEQYF.

V gene TRBV20-1 combines with J gene TRBJ1-2, with no clear D. Germline loops: CDR1 DFQATT, CDR2 SNEGSKA (reference sequence). The CDR3 contains 11 residues. The CDR3 loop is CSVQVYYGYTF. In nucleotides, the CDR3 is TGCAGCGTCCAGGTTTACTATGGCTACACCTTC.

The V call is TRBV28, the J call TRBJ1-6; D is possibly TRBD1 (5 bases). The CDR3 is 19 amino acids. V was cut by 4 bases and J by 8 bases, with 27 bases left in between. Germline loops: CDR1 MDHEN, CDR2 SYDVKM. The chain's CDR3 is CASSSLSLQSIGGDSPLHF. For the CDR3, the DNA is TGTGCCAGCAGTTCCTTGAGTCTCCAGAGTATCGGGGGGGATTCACCCCTCCACTTT. Full variable domain (rest looked up from reference TRBV28 and TRBJ1-6): DVKVTQSSRYLVKRTGEKVFLECVQDMDHENMFWYRQDPGLGLRLIYFSYDVKMKEKGDIPEGYSVSREKKERFSLILESASTNQTSMYLCASSSLSLQSIGGDSPLHFGNGTRLTVT.

This chain connects TRBV29-1 to TRBJ2-3; the D gene is possibly TRBD1 (5 bases). With 5 bases removed from V and 2 bases from J, the gap between germline ends came to 14 bases. The germline V gene encodes CDR1 SQVTM and CDR2 ANQGSEA. The CDR3 consists of 14 residues. The CDR3 DNA follows: TGCAGCGTTTCGAGACAGTTACCCACAGATACGCAGTATTTT. Its protein product is CSVSRQLPTDTQYF.

This sequence joins TRBV6-6 and TRBJ2-3; 8 bases align to TRBD2. CDR3 size: 14 residues. Germline CDR1 and CDR2: MNHNY and SVGAGI (reference sequence). J was trimmed by 6 bases and V by 6 bases; bases with no gene match: 8. This CDR3 is CASRPVAGTDTQYF. The CDR3 nucleotides are TGTGCCAGCAGGCCTGTAGCGGGGACGGATACGCAGTATTTT.

The chain recombines TRBV28 with TRBJ1-5; 7 nucleotides align to TRBD1. This CDR3 contains 15 residues. The germline CDR1 and CDR2 sequences are MDHEN and SYDVKM. The V and J ends lost 8 bases and 6 bases, in that order; junction bases with no gene match: 13. CDR3 nucleotide sequence: TGTGCCAGCGTAGGTCCCCTGACAGGGTCTCAGCCCCAGCATTTT. Translating gives CASVGPLTGSQPQHF.

The chain has TRBV7-3 and TRBJ1-2; D might be TRBD1 (6 bases). This CDR3 spans 17 amino acids. The V end was cut by 5 bases, the J end by 2 bases, with 21 bases between. In germline, CDR1 is SGHTA, CDR2 FQGTGA. CDR3 region: CASSPTGQAEGNYGYTF. The CDR3 DNA sequence: TGTGCCAGCAGCCCTACGGGACAAGCGGAAGGGAACTATGGCTACACCTTC.

The genes are TRBV19 and TRBJ1-2, with D perhaps matching TRBD1 (6 bases). This CDR3 contains 17 residues. Trimming took off 2 bases at V and 5 bases at J, with 21 bases between the two ends. Germline loops: CDR1 LNHDA, CDR2 SQIVND (reference sequence). The CDR3 DNA sequence: TGTGCCAGTAGTATAAAAGGGCCCAGGGGCCCGAGGTATGGCTACACCTTC. Translating it yields CASSIKGPRGPRYGYTF.

The chain has TRBV11-1 and TRBJ2-5, with 7 nucleotides matching TRBD1. This CDR3 comprises 15 residues. Losses at the gene ends were 5 bases for V and 4 bases for J; bases not matched to a gene: 10. The germline gives CDR1 SGHAT, CDR2 FQDESV (reference sequence). The CDR3 region has the DNA TGTGCCAGCAGCCCTCGACAGGGCTGGGGAGAGACCCAGTACTTC. This codes for CASSPRQGWGETQYF.

The chain links TRBV5-5 to TRBJ2-3; D may be TRBD2 (6 bases). CDR3 length equals 11 residues. CDR1 is SGHKS, CDR2 YYEKEE, per germline (reference sequence). Trimming stripped 4 bases from V and 10 bases from J, with 10 bases between. The CDR3 protein is CASSVSSAQYF. For the CDR3, the DNA is TGTGCCAGCAGCGTATCTAGCGCGCAGTATTTT.

The gene calls are TRBV6-1 and TRBJ1-2; D unclear. The CDR3 runs to 13 residues. Trimming stripped 1 base from V and 6 bases from J, with 9 bases between. The germline V gene encodes CDR1 MNHNS and CDR2 SASEGT. CDR3 in DNA: TGTGCCAGCAGTGAAGGAGGGAGTCATGGCTACACCTTC. This translates into CASSEGGSHGYTF.

V is TRBV6-1 and J is TRBJ2-7; a possible D gene is TRBD2 (6 bases). V gave up 1 base and J gave up 7 bases, with 14 bases separating them. Germline CDR1 MNHNS, CDR2 SASEGT. This CDR3 contains 14 residues. The CDR3 loop is CASSEGPNAGEQYF. CDR3 coding DNA: TGTGCCAGCAGTGAAGGGCCAAATGCGGGGGAGCAGTACTTC.

The genes are TRBV11-3 and TRBJ2-1; D is perhaps TRBD1 (5 bases). CDR3 length equals 13 residues. V lost 1 base and J 9 bases, leaving 10 bases between the germline ends. CDR1 is SGHNT and CDR2 is YENEEA in the germline V gene. CDR3 in amino acids: CASSLAGFGEQFF. DNA of the CDR3: TGTGCCAGCAGCTTAGCAGGGTTTGGTGAGCAGTTCTTC.

This clone was counted only a few times. The chain employs TRBV6-5 and TRBJ1-2, with D maybe TRBD1 (5 bases). The V gene's germline CDR1 is MNHEY and CDR2 SVGAGI. The CDR3 totals 14 residues. Between the trimmed V and J ends, which lost 0 bases and 5 bases, there was a span of 10 bases. CDR3 loop: CASSYSRQSYGYTF. The CDR3 DNA sequence: TGTGCCAGCAGTTACTCGAGACAGAGTTATGGCTACACCTTC.

The chain couples TRBV7-3 to TRBJ2-1; 9 nucleotides match TRBD2. V lost 5 bases to trimming and J lost 1 base; unmatched junction nucleotides: 0. Germline CDR1 is SGHTA and CDR2 is FQGTGA. The CDR3 runs 14 residues. The CDR3 is CASSAGGSYNEQFF. The DNA of the CDR3 is TGTGCCAGCAGCGCGGGAGGGTCCTACAATGAGCAGTTCTTC. The variable domain in full, with the rest retrieved from reference TRBV7-3 and TRBJ2-1, is GAGVSQTPSNKVTEKGKYVELRCDPISGHTALYWYRQSLGQGPEFLIYFQGTGAADDSGLPNDRFFAVRPEGSVSTLKIQRTERGDSAVYLCASSAGGSYNEQFFGPGTRLTVL.

The V and J genes are TRBV14 and TRBJ1-2; weak D call: TRBD1 (5 bases). Trimming cost V 4 bases and J 8 bases, with 14 bases left between them. The CDR3 sequence is 13 residues long. Per the germline V gene, CDR1 is SGHDN and CDR2 is FVKESK. The chain's CDR3 is CASSPTGPGGYTF. DNA of the CDR3: TGTGCCAGCAGCCCCACAGGTCCTGGGGGCTACACCTTC.

The CDR3 DNA follows: TGTGCCAGCAGCAACCGGGACTCTGACAATGAGCAGTTCTTC. Translation: CASSNRDSDNEQFF. The chain is built from TRBV7-3 and TRBJ2-1; a possible D gene is TRBD2 (6 bases). V lost 5 bases and J lost 5, with 13 bases in between. CDR1 is SGHTA and CDR2 is FQGTGA in the germline V gene. This CDR3 is built from 14 residues.

This clone occurred a few times. The chain employs TRBV2 and TRBJ1-1, with 11 bases lining up with TRBD1. Germline CDR1 SNHLY, CDR2 FYNNEI. CDR3 length: 12 amino acids. V lost 6 bases and J lost 13; bases outside the gene matches: 7. The CDR3 sequence: CASRPGTGGGFF. CDR3 bases: TGTGCCAGCAGGCCCGGGACAGGGGGAGGTTTCTTT.